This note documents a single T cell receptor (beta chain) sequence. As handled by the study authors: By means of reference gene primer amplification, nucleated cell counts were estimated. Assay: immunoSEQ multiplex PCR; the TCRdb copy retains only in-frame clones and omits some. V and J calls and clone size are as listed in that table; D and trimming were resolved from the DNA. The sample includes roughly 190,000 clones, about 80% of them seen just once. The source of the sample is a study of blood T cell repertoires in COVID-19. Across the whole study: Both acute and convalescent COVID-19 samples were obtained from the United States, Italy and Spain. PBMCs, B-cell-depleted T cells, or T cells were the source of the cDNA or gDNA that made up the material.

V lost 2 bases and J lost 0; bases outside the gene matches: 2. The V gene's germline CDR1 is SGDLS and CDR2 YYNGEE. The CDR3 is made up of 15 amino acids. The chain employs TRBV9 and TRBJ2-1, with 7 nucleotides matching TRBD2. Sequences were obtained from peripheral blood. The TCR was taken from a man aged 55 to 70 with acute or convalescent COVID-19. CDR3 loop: CASSVSGISYNEQFF. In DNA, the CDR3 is TGTGCCAGCAGCGTCAGCGGGATCTCCTACAATGAGCAGTTCTTC.